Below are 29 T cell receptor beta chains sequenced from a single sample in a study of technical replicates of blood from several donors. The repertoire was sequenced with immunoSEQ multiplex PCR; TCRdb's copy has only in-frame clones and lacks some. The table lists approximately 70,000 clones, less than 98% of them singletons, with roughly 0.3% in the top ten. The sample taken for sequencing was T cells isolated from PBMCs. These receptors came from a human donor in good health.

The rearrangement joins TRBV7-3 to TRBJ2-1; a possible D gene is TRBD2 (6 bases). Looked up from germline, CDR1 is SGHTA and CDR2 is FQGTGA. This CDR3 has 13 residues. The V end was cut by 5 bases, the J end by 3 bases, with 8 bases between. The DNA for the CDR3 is TGTGCCAGCAGCCTGGGACTCTACAATGAGCAGTTCTTC. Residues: CASSLGLYNEQFF.

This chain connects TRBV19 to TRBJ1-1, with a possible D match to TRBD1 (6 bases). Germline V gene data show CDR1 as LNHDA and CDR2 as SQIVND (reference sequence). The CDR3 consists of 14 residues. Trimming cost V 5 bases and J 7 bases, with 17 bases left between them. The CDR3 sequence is CASSPYRETDEAFF. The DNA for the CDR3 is TGTGCCAGTAGTCCCTACAGGGAAACCGATGAAGCTTTCTTT.

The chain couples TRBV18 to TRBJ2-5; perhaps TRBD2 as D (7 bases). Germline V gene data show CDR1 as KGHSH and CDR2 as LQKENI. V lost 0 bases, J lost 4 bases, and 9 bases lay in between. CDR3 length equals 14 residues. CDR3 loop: CASSPPRGRETQYF. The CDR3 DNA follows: TGTGCCAGCTCACCACCGCGGGGGCGAGAGACCCAGTACTTC.

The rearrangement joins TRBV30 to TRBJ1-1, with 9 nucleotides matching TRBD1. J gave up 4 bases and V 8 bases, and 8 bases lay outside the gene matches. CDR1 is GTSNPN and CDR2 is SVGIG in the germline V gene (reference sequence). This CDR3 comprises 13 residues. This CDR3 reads CAGQLTGGTEAFF. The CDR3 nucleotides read TGTGCCGGACAACTGACAGGGGGCACTGAAGCTTTCTTT.

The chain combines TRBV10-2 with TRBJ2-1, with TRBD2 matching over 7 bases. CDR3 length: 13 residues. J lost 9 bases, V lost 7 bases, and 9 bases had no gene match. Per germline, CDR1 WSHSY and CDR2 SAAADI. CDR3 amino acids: CASTLGGMVEQFF. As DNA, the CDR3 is TGCGCCAGCACCCTGGGAGGGATGGTTGAGCAGTTCTTC.

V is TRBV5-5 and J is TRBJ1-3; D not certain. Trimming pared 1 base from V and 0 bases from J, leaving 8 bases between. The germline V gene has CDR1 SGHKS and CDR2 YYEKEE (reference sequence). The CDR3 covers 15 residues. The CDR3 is CASSLSAGSGNTIYF. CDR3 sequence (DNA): TGTGCCAGCAGCTTGTCGGCAGGCTCTGGAAACACCATATATTTT.

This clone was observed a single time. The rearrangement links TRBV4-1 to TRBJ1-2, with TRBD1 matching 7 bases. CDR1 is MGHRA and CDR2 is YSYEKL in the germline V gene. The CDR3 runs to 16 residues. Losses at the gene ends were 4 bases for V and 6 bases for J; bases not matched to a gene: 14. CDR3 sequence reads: CASSLVFGQELNGYTF. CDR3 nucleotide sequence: TGCGCCAGCAGCCTCGTATTCGGACAGGAACTTAATGGCTACACCTTC.

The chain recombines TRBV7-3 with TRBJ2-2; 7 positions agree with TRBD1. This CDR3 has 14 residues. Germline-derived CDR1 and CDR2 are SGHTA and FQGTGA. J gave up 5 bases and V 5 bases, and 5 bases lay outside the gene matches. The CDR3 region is CASSLNRGTGELFF. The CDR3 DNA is TGTGCCAGCAGCCTGAACAGGGGAACCGGGGAGCTGTTTTTT.

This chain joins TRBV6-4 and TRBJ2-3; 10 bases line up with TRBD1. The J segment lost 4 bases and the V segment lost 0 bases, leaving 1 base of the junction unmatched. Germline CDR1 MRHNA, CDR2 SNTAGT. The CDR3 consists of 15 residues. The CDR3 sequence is CASSDSTGGADTQYF. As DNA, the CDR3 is TGTGCCAGCAGTGACTCGACAGGGGGCGCAGATACGCAGTATTTT.

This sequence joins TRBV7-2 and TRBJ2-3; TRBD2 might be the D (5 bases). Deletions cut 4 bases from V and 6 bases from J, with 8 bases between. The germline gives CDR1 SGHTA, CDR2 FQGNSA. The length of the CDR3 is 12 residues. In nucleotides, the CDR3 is TGTGCCAGCAGCTCCCAGCGGGATACGCAGTATTTT. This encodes CASSSQRDTQYF.

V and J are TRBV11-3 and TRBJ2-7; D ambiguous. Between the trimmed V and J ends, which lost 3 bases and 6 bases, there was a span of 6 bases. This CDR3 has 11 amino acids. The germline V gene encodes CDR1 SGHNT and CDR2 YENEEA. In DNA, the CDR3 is TGTGCCAGCAGCTTTGTAGCCGAGCAGTACTTC. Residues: CASSFVAEQYF.

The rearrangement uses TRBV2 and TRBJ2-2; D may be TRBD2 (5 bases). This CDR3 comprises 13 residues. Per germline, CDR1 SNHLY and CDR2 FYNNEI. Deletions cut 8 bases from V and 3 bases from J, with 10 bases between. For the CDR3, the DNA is TGTGCCAGCGGGGAGTTACACACCGGGGAGCTGTTTTTT. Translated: CASGELHTGELFF.

Here the CDR3 DNA reads TGTGCCAGCAGCCTGGGACACTTAAACACTGAAGCTTTCTTT. Translated: CASSLGHLNTEAFF. V usage is TRBV5-6 and J usage is TRBJ1-1; D is possibly TRBD1 (6 bases). The germline V and J ends were trimmed by 4 bases and 2 bases, with 12 bases remaining between them. Germline CDR1 is SGHDT and CDR2 is YYEEEE. The length of the CDR3 is 14 residues. Full variable domain (missing parts from reference TRBV5-6 and TRBJ1-1): DAGVTQSPTHLIKTRGQQVTLRCSPKSGHDTVSWYQQALGQGPQFIFQYYEEEERQRGNFPDRFSGHQFPNYSSELNVNALLLGDSALYLCASSLGHLNTEAFFGQGTRLTVV.

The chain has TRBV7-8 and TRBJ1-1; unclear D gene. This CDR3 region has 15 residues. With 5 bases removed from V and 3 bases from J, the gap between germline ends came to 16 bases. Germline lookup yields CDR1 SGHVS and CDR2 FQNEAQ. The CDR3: CASSLDSNRHTEAFF. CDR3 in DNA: TGTGCCAGCAGCCTCGATAGCAACCGGCACACTGAAGCTTTCTTT.

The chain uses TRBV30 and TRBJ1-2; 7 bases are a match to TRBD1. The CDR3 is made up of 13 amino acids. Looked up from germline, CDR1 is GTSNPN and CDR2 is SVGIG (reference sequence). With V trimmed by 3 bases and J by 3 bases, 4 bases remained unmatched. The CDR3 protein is CAWSPGTDYGYTF. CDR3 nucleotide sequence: TGTGCCTGGAGCCCCGGGACAGACTATGGCTACACCTTC.

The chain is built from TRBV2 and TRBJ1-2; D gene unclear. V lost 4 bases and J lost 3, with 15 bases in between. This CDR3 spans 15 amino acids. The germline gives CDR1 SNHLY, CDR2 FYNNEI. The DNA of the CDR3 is TGTGCCAGCAGTGCGGGTTCCGCACGATACTATGGCTACACCTTC. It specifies CASSAGSARYYGYTF.

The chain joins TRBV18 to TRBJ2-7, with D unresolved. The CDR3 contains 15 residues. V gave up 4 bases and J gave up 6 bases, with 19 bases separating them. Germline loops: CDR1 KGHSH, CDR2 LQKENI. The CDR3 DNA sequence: TGTGCCAGCTCACTGTCACAGCTCTCGCTATTCGAGCAGTACTTC. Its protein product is CASSLSQLSLFEQYF. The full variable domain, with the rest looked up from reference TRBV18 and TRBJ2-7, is NAGVMQNPRHLVRRRGQEARLRCSPMKGHSHVYWYRQLPEEGLKFMVYLQKENIIDESGMPKERFSAEFPKEGPSILRIQQVVRGDSAAYFCASSLSQLSLFEQYFGPGTRLTVT.

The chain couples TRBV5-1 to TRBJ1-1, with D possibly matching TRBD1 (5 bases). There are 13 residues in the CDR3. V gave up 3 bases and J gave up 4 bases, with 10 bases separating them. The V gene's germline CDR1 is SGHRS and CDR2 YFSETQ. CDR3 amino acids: CASSWGGITEAFF. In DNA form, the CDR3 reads TGCGCCAGCAGCTGGGGGGGTATCACTGAAGCTTTCTTT.

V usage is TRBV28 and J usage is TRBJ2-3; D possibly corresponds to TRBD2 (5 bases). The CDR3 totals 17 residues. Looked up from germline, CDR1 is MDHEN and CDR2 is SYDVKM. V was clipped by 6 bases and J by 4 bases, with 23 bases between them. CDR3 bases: TGTGCCAGCAGCCAGGTCTTCCGGGAAAGTAGCGCAGATACGCAGTATTTT. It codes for CASSQVFRESSADTQYF.

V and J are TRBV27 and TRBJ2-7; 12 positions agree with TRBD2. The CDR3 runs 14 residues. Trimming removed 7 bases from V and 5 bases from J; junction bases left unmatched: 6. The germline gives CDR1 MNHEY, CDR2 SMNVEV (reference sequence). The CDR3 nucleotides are TGTGCCAGCACTAGCGGGAGGGCGATCAACGAGCAGTACTTC. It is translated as CASTSGRAINEQYF.

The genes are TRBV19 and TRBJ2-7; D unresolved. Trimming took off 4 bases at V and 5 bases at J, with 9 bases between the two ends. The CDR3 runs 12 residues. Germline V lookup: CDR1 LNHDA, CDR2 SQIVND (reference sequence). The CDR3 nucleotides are TGTGCCAGTAGTACCCCGGTGAACGAGCAGTACTTC. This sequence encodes CASSTPVNEQYF.

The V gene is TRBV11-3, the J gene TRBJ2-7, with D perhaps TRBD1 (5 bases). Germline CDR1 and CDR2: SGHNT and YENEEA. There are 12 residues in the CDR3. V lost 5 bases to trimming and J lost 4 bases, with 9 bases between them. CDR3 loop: CASSKQVYEQYF. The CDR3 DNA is TGTGCCAGCAGCAAACAGGTTTACGAGCAGTACTTC.

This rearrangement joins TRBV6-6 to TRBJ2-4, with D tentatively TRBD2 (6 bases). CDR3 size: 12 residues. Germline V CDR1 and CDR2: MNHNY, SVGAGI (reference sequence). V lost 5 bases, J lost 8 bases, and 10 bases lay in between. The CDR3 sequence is CASSPGSYIQYF. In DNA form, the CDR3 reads TGTGCCAGCAGTCCCGGGAGCTACATTCAGTACTTC.

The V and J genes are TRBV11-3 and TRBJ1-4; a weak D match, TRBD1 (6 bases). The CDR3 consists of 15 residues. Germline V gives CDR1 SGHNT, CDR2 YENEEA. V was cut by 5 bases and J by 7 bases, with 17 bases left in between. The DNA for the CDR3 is TGTGCCAGCAGCCCTTTGGGGGGGCTAGGTGAAAAACTGTTTTTT. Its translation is CASSPLGGLGEKLFF.

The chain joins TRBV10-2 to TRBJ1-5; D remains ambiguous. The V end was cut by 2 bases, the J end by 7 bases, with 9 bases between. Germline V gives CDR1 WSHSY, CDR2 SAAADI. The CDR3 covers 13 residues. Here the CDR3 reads CASSEGLGQPQHF. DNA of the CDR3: TGCGCCAGCAGTGAGGGTCTCGGGCAGCCCCAGCATTTT.

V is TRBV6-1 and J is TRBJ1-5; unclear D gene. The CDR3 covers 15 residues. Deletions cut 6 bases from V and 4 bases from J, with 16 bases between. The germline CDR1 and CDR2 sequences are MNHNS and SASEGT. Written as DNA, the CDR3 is TGTGCCAGCAGCCCCCTTTGGTCGGGAAATCAGCCCCAGCATTTT. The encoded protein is CASSPLWSGNQPQHF.

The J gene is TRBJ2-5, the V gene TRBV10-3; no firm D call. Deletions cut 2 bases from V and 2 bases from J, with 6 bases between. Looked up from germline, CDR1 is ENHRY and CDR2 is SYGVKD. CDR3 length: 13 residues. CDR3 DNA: TGTGCCATCAGTGAGGCACGGCAAGAGACCCAGTACTTC. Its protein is CAISEARQETQYF.

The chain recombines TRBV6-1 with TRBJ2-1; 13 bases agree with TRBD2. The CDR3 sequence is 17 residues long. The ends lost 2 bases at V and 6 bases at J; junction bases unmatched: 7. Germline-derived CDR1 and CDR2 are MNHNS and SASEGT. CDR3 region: CASSEPTSGRFPNEQFF. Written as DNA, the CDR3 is TGTGCCAGCAGTGAACCGACTAGCGGGAGGTTCCCCAATGAGCAGTTCTTC.

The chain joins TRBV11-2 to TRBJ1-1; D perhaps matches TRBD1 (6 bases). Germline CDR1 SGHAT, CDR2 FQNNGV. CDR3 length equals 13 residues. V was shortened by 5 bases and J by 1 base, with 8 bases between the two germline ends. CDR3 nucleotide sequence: TGTGCCAGCAGCGTGACAGGGAACACTGAAGCTTTCTTT. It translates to CASSVTGNTEAFF.